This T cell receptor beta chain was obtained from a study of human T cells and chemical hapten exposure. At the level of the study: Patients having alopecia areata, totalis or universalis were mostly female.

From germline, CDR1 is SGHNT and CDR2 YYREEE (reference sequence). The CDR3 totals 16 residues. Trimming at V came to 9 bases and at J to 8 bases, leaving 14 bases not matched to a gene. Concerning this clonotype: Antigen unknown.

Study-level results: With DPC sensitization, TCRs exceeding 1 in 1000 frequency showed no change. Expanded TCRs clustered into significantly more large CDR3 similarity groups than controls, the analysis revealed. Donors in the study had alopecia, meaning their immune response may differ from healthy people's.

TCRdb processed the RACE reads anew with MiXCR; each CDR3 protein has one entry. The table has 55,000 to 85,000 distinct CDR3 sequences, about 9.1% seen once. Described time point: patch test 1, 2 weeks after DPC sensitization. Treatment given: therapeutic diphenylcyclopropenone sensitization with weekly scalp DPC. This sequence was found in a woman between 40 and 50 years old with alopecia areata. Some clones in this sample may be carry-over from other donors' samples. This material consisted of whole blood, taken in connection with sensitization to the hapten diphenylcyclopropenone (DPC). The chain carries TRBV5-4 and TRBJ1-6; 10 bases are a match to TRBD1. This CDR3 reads CAIPGQGPYGDSPLHF. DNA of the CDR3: TGTGCCATCCCGGGACAGGGGCCCTACGGAGATTCACCCCTCCACTTT.